This T cell receptor (beta chain) comes out of a study of shared clonotypes between healthy human individuals. A word on this clone: Its specificity is unknown.

Positive CCR7 selection of CD45RO-negative cells yielded the naive CD8 cells, and terminally differentiated effector memory CD45RA+ cells were excluded. The CDR3 extends over 15 amino acids. Germline CDR1 SQVTM, CDR2 ANQGSEA. The assay was immunoSEQ multiplex PCR, and TCRdb's table has in-frame clones only and misses some. This sample has roughly 2.1 million clones, with 93% found just once. Study observations and caveats: Relative to clonotypes present in all four donors, those not shared had lower generation probabilities.

The gene calls are TRBV29-1 and TRBJ2-5, with 7 positions matching TRBD1. The DNA end is more similar to TRBJ2-7, so the J call may be wrong. The sequence was obtained from a man between 18 and 29 years old in good health. Some clones in this sample may be carry-over from other donors' samples. Source material: naive CD8+ T cells from PBMCs. CDR3 region: CSVVPPDRISYEQYF. For the CDR3, the DNA is TGCAGCGTTGTCCCGCCGGACAGGATCTCCTACGAGCAGTACTTC.